This T cell receptor beta chain was captured by sequencing in a study of blood T cell repertoires in COVID-19. The protocol was immunoSEQ multiplex PCR, while the TCRdb copy is restricted to in-frame clones and leaves out a portion. The data show nearly 250,000 clones, 86% seen once. Trimming took off 4 bases at V and 3 bases at J, with 8 bases between the two ends. This CDR3 spans 12 amino acids. Germline values: CDR1 SGHNT, CDR2 YYREEE (reference sequence). This TCR derives from a woman aged 55 to 70 who had recovered from COVID-19. V usage is TRBV5-4 and J usage is TRBJ2-7; D might be TRBD1 (5 bases). The sample was peripheral blood. CDR3 coding DNA: TGTGCCAGCAGCCGCGACAGCTACGAGCAGTACTTC. Protein: CASSRDSYEQYF. The full variable domain, completed using reference TRBV5-4 and TRBJ2-7, is ETGVTQSPTHLIKTRGQQVTLRCSSQSGHNTVSWYQQALGQGPQFIFQYYREEENGRGNFPPRFSGLQFPNYSSELNVNALELDDSALYLCASSRDSYEQYFGPGTRLTVT.